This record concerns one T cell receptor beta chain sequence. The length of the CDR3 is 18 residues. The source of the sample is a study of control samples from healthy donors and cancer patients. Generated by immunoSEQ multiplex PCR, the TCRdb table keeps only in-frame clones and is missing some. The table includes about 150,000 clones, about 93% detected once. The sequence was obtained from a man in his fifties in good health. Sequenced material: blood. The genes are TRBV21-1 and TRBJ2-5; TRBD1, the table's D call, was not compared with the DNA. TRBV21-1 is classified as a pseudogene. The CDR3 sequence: CASSPRKGRQDSQETQYF. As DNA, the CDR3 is TGTGCCAGCAGCCCTCGTAAAGGACGGCAGGACAGCCAAGAGACCCAGTACTTC.